This T cell receptor beta chain was retrieved from a study of T cells in Graves' hyperthyroidism and ophthalmopathy. The study's findings and limits: Before onset, by a median of approximately 6.2 months, the model predicted ophthalmopathy.

Amplified TCR beta CDR3 regions came from RNA transcripts. An initial round of RT-PCR targeting the TCR CDR3 relied on the HTBI primer set. TCRdb processed the multiplex PCR reads anew with MiXCR; each CDR3 protein has one entry. Of over 500,000 distinct CDR3 sequences detected, around 43% appear once; the ten largest clones hold approximately 44%. V was shortened by 5 bases and J by 3 bases, with 10 bases between the two germline ends. The CDR3 sequence is 14 residues long. CDR1 and CDR2 from the germline V gene are SGHTA and FQGTGA. This clonotype was counted ten times or more. What it recognizes is unknown.

Sample: peripheral blood or thyroid tissue (not recorded which). The chain uses TRBV7-3 and TRBJ2-2; no clear D. This sequence originates from an adult woman with Graves' disease, either hyperthyroidism or ophthalmopathy (not recorded which). As DNA, the CDR3 is TGTGCCAGCAGCACGGACCCTTACACCGGGGAGCTGTTTTTT. Residues: CASSTDPYTGELFF.